This is a list of T cell receptor beta chains from one sample in a study of CD8+ T cells in alopecia areata. TCRdb keeps only in-frame clones here, not all; method: immunoSEQ multiplex PCR. The data show about 220,000 clones, under 60% seen once. The sample consisted of CD4+ T cells sorted from blood, taken at week 4, from a patient treated with tofacitinib. Receptor source: a human donor with alopecia areata. The CDR3 runs from the conserved cysteine through the conserved F or W. The D gene is left open where the match is weak. Size values are once, few and many counts, or a class for expanded clones, and some rows have none.

.	TRBJ1-4	few	TRBV4-3	TGCGCCAGCAGCCAAGATCTCCCAGGGTATAATGAAAAACTGTTTTTT	CASSQDLPGYNEKLFF
TRBD1	TRBJ1-2	.	TRBV2	TGTGCCAGCAGTGACGCGGGACAGCACTATGGCTACACCTTC	CASSDAGQHYGYTF
.	TRBJ2-4	.	TRBV29-1	TGCAGCGTTGTGCTCGGGTTAGCCAAAAACATTCAGTACTTC	CSVVLGLAKNIQYF
.	TRBJ1-3	.	TRBV7-2	TGTGCCCAGGGGAACTCTGGAAACACCATATATTTT	CAQGNSGNTIYF
TRBD2	TRBJ2-3	.	TRBV6-1	TGTGCCAGCAGTGGGGTGGGGTTAGCGGGGGGCACAGATACGCAGTATTTT	CASSGVGLAGGTDTQYF
.	TRBJ1-4	few	TRBV2	TGTGCCAGCATGTACAGGAGGAATGAAAAACTGTTTTTT	CASMYRRNEKLFF
.	TRBJ1-1	.	TRBV29-1	TGCAGCCTGACAGTCATTAAGAACACTGAAGCTTTCTTT	CSLTVIKNTEAFF
TRBD1	TRBJ1-5	.	TRBV29-1	TGCAGCGTAGCACAGGGGTTAGATCAGCCCCAGCATTTT	CSVAQGLDQPQHF
.	TRBJ2-1	.	TRBV18	TGTGCCAGCTCACCGGCGCTAGGGGTTCGCGGTGAGCAGTTCTTC	CASSPALGVRGEQFF
TRBD2	TRBJ2-7	few	TRBV9	TGTGCCAGCAGCGTAGGACTAGCGGGGGAGGACGAGCAGTACTTC	CASSVGLAGEDEQYF
.	TRBJ2-5	.	TRBV4-3	TGCGCCAGCAGCCACGGGGCTCGGGAGACCCAGTACTTC	CASSHGARETQYF
TRBD1	TRBJ2-7	once	TRBV2	TGTGCCAGCAGTTCCGGGACAGGGTCCTACGAGCAGTACTTC	CASSSGTGSYEQYF
TRBD1	TRBJ1-2	once	TRBV27	TGTGCCAGCAGGAGACAGGGGGCGGACTATGGCTACACCTTC	CASRRQGADYGYTF
.	TRBJ2-7	.	TRBV5-4	TGTGCCAGCAGCTTTCCGGGATTCGAGGAGCAGTACTTC	CASSFPGFEEQYF
.	TRBJ1-2	.	TRBV7-3	TGTGCCAGCAGCGCCCAGGGAGGCGTTGGCTACACCTTC	CASSAQGGVGYTF
TRBD1	TRBJ1-2	.	TRBV5-1	TGCGCCAGCAGGATGACAGGGAGTAACTATGGCTACACCTTC	CASRMTGSNYGYTF
.	TRBJ1-5	.	TRBV19	TGTGCCAGTAGCGGGACACCGGCATCGCCCCAGCATTTT	CASSGTPASPQHF
.	TRBJ1-1	.	TRBV5-1	TGCGCCAGCAGCTTGTACGGGGACACTGAAGCTTTCTTT	CASSLYGDTEAFF
.	TRBJ1-1	many	TRBV29-1	TGCAGCGTTTCCCCCCCAACCCCCAACACTGAAGCTTTCTTT	CSVSPPTPNTEAFF
TRBD2	TRBJ2-3	.	TRBV29-1	TGCAGCGTGGCCGCTATTAGCGGGGGAGGGTCAGATACGCAGTATTTT	CSVAAISGGGSDTQYF
.	TRBJ2-2	.	TRBV10-3	TGTGCCATCCGCTCTACCTCCGGACGTTCCGGGGAGCTGTTTTTT	CAIRSTSGRSGELFF
.	TRBJ2-7	.	TRBV6-1	TGTGCCACCAAAGGACAGACCTACGAGCAGTACTTC	CATKGQTYEQYF
TRBD1	TRBJ2-1	.	TRBV29-1	TGCAGCGTTGGGGGACAGACCTCCTACAATGAGCAGTTCTTC	CSVGGQTSYNEQFF
.	TRBJ1-6	.	TRBV7-9	TGTGCCAGCAGCGCGGACAGTGACAATTCACCCCTCCACTTT	CASSADSDNSPLHF
.	TRBJ2-7	.	TRBV2	TGTGCCAGCAGTACCATCAACGAGCAGTACTTC	CASSTINEQYF
.	TRBJ1-2	.	TRBV18	TGTGCCAGCTCACCGTACGCAGATACTTCTAACTATGGCTACACCTTC	CASSPYADTSNYGYTF
.	TRBJ2-6	.	TRBV4-3	TGCGCCAGCAGCCAAGAAGGAGGGCTGGGGAGCTCTGGGGCCAACGTCCTGACTTTC	CASSQEGGLGSSGANVLTF
.	TRBJ2-1	.	TRBV7-2	TGTGCCAGCAGCTTACTTCTTGCAAATGAGCAGTTCTTC	CASSLLLANEQFF
TRBD1	TRBJ1-1	.	TRBV5-1	TGCGCCAGCAGCCCTCAGGGACAGGGGGACACTGAAGCTTTCTTT	CASSPQGQGDTEAFF
.	TRBJ2-2	.	TRBV25-1	TGTGCCAGCAGTGGAGGGAAAAGAGGGGAGCTGTTTTTT	CASSGGKRGELFF
TRBD1	TRBJ1-1	many	TRBV19	TGTGCCAGTAGACCCAGGGGGGAGGGACGGACTGAAGCTTTCTTT	CASRPRGEGRTEAFF
.	TRBJ2-7	.	TRBV7-2	TGTGCCAGCAGCTCAACGGGCGAGCAGTACTTC	CASSSTGEQYF
.	TRBJ1-5	few	TRBV29-1	TGCAGCGTAGCACGGGACACAAATCAGCCCCAGCATTTT	CSVARDTNQPQHF
.	TRBJ2-7	.	TRBV4-1	TGCGCCAGCAGCCACAGGTCGTTCCACGAGCAGTACTTC	CASSHRSFHEQYF
.	TRBJ2-6	few	TRBV29-1	TGCAGCGTTGGTTTTGCCGGGTCTGGGGCCAACGTCCTGACTTTC	CSVGFAGSGANVLTF
.	TRBJ2-7	.	TRBV20-1	TGCAGGATTATCGACGAGCAGTACTTC	CRIIDEQYF
.	TRBJ1-1	.	TRBV7-2	TGTGCCAGCACCCCCGCGTACAGGAACACTGAAGCTTTCTTT	CASTPAYRNTEAFF
.	TRBJ1-5	.	TRBV4-2	TGTGCCAGCAGCCAGAGTCTACAGGGCCCACCCAATCAGCCCCAGCATTTT	CASSQSLQGPPNQPQHF
.	TRBJ2-7	.	TRBV10-1	TGCGCCAGCAGTGATAGTTTGGCAGTTTCCTACGAGCAGTACTTC	CASSDSLAVSYEQYF
TRBD2	TRBJ2-3	.	TRBV5-4	TGTGCCAGCAGCTTGCACAGGCTAGCGGGGGATACGCAGTATTTT	CASSLHRLAGDTQYF
TRBD1	TRBJ2-7	.	TRBV6-5	TGTGCCAGCAGAGCGACAGGGCCTTCCTACGAGCAGTACTTC	CASRATGPSYEQYF
.	TRBJ2-3	.	TRBV5-4	TGTGCCAGCAGCTTAAGGGTTAATGGAGATACGCAGTATTTT	CASSLRVNGDTQYF
.	TRBJ1-6	.	TRBV6-6	TGTGCCGGACGCCAAACACGCGGTTCACCCCTCCACTTT	CAGRQTRGSPLHF
TRBD1	TRBJ2-1	.	TRBV10-3	TGTGCCATCAGTGAGCGTGGTAAGGAACAGGGGGCCTATGAGCAGTTCTTC	CAISERGKEQGAYEQFF
TRBD2	TRBJ2-3	.	TRBV7-9	TGTGCCAGCAGCCCCCCGGGCGGGGGAAAAACAGATACGCAGTATTTT	CASSPPGGGKTDTQYF
.	TRBJ1-1	few	TRBV7-3	TGTGCCAGCAGCAAGGACGGGAACACTGAAGCTTTCTTT	CASSKDGNTEAFF
.	TRBJ1-6	.	TRBV4-3	TGCGCCAGCAGCCAAGACACAGCTAGCTCCTATAATTCACCCCTCCACTTT	CASSQDTASSYNSPLHF
.	TRBJ2-2	few	TRBV4-3	TGCGCCAGCAGCCAAGAGAGCCGAGCCGGGGAGCTGTTTTTT	CASSQESRAGELFF
.	TRBJ1-1	.	TRBV30	TGTGCCTCAACTCGGAACACTGAAGCTTTCTTT	CASTRNTEAFF
.	TRBJ2-7	.	TRBV11-3	TGTGCCAGCAGACAACAGGGATCCTACGAGCAGTACTTC	CASRQQGSYEQYF
.	TRBJ1-1	.	TRBV5-6	TGTGCCAGCAGCTTGGCCGGTAAGGGGTCCACTGAAGCTTTCTTT	CASSLAGKGSTEAFF
TRBD1	TRBJ1-4	.	TRBV29-1	TGCAGCGTTTTCGACAGGGGGGCTAATGAAAAACTGTTTTTT	CSVFDRGANEKLFF
.	TRBJ1-1	once	TRBV30	TGTGCCTGGAGGGGCATGAACACTGAAGCTTTCTTT	CAWRGMNTEAFF
TRBD1	TRBJ2-7	.	TRBV7-2	TGTGCCAGCAGCCACGCAGGGGGATCCTACGAGCAGTACTTC	CASSHAGGSYEQYF
TRBD1	TRBJ1-2	.	TRBV9	TGTGCCAGCAGCCCGAGGACAGGGGGCTATGGCTACACCTTC	CASSPRTGGYGYTF
TRBD1	TRBJ1-1	.	TRBV5-6	TGTGCCAGCAGCGAAGGGACAGCAGACACTGAAGCTTTCTTT	CASSEGTADTEAFF